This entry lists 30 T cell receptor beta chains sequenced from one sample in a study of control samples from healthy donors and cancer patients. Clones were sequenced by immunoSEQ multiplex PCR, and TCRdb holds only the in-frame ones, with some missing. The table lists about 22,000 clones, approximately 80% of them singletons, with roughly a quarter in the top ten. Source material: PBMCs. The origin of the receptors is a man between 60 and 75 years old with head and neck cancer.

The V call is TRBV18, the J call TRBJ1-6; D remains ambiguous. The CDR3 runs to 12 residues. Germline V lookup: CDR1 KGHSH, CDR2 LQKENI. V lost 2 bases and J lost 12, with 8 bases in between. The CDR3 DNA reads TGTGCCAGCTCACCATCTGAAGGACCCCTCCACTTT. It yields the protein CASSPSEGPLHF.

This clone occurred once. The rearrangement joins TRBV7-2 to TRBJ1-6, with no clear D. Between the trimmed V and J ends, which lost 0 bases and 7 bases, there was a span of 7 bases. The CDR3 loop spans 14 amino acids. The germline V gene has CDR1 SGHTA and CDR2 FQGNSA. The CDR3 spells CASSLAKENSPLHF. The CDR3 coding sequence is TGTGCCAGCAGCTTAGCGAAGGAGAATTCACCCCTCCACTTT.

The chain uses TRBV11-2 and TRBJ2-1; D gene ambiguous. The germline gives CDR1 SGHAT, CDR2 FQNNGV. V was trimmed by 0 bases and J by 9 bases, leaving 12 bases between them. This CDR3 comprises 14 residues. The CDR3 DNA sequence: TGTGCCAGCAGCTTAGATCGGCCAGTTCCTGAGCAGTTCTTC. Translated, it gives CASSLDRPVPEQFF.

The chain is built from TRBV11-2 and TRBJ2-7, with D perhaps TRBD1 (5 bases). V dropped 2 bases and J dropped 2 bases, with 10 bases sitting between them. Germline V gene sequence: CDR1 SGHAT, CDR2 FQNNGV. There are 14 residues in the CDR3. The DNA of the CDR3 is TGTGCCAGCAGCTTACAGGGTCTCGCCTACGAGCAGTACTTC. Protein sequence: CASSLQGLAYEQYF.

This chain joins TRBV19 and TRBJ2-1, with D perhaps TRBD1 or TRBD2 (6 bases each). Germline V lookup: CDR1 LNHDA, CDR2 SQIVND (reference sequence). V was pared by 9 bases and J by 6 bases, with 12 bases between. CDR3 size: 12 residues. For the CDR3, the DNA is TGTGCCAGGGGAAAGGGGGGCAATGAGCAGTTCTTC. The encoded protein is CARGKGGNEQFF.

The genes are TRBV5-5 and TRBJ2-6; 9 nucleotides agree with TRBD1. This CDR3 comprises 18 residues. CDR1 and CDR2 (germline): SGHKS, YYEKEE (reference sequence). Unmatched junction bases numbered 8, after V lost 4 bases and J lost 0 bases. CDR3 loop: CASSPPTGGPSGANVLTF. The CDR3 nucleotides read TGTGCCAGCAGCCCCCCTACAGGGGGCCCCTCTGGGGCCAACGTCCTGACTTTC. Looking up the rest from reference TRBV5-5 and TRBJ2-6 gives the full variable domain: DAGVTQSPTHLIKTRGQQVTLRCSPISGHKSVSWYQQVLGQGPQFIFQYYEKEERGRGNFPDRFSARQFPNYSSELNVNALLLGDSALYLCASSPPTGGPSGANVLTFGAGSRLTVL.

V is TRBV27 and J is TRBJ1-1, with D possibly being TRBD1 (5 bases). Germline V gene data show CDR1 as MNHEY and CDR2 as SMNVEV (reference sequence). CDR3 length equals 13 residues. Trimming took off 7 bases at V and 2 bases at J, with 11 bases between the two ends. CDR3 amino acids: CASTGPLNTEAFF. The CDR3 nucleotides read TGTGCCAGCACGGGACCGCTTAACACTGAAGCTTTCTTT.

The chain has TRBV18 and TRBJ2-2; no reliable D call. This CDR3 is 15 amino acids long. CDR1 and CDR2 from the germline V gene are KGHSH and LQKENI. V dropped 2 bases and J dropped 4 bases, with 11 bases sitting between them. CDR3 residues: CASSPAAGATGELFF. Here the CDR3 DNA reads TGTGCCAGCTCACCAGCAGCAGGCGCCACCGGGGAGCTGTTTTTT.

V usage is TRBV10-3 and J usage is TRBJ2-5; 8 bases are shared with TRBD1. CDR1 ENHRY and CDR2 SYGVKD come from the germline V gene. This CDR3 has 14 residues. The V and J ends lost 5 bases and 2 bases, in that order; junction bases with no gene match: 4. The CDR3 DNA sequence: TGTGCCATCAGTCCAGGACAGGGTCAAGAGACCCAGTACTTC. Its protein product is CAISPGQGQETQYF.

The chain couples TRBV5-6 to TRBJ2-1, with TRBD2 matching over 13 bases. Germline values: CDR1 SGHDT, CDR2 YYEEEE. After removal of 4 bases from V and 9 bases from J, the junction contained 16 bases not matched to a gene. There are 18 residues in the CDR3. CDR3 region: CASSGGRTSGSHRGEQFF. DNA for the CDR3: TGTGCCAGCAGCGGCGGACGGACTAGCGGGAGCCACCGGGGTGAGCAGTTCTTC. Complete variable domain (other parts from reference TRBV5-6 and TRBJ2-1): DAGVTQSPTHLIKTRGQQVTLRCSPKSGHDTVSWYQQALGQGPQFIFQYYEEEERQRGNFPDRFSGHQFPNYSSELNVNALLLGDSALYLCASSGGRTSGSHRGEQFFGPGTRLTVL.

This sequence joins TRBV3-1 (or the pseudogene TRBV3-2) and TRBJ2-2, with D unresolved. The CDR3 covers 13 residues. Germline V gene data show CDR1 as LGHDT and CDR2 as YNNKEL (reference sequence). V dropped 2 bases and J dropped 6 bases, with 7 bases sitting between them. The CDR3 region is CASSQRKSGELFF. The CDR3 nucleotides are TGTGCCAGCAGCCAAAGAAAATCCGGGGAGCTGTTTTTT.

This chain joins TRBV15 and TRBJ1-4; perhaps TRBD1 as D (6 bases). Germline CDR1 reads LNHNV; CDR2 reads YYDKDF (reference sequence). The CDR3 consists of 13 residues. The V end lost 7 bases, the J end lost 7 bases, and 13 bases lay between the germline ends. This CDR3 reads CATNTGLGEKLFF. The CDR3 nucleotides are TGTGCCACCAATACAGGGCTAGGTGAAAAACTGTTTTTT. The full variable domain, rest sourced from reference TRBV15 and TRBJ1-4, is DAMVIQNPRYQVTQFGKPVTLSCSQTLNHNVMYWYQQKSSQAPKLLFHYYDKDFNNEADTPDNFQSRRPNTSFCFLDIRSPGLGDTAMYLCATNTGLGEKLFFGSGTQLSVL.

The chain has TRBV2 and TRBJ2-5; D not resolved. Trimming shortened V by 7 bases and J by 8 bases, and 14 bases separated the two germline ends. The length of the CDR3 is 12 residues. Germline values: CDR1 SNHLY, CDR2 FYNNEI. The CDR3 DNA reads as TGTGCCAGCATCAACTTGGCCGTCACCCAGTACTTC. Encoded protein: CASINLAVTQYF.

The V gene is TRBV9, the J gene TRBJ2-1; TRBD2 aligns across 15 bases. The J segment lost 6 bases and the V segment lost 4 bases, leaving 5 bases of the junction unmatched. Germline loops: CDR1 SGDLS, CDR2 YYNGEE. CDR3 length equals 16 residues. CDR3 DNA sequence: TGTGCCAGCAGCCCGCGGACTAGCGGGGGGGCCAATGAGCAGTTCTTC. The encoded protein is CASSPRTSGGANEQFF.

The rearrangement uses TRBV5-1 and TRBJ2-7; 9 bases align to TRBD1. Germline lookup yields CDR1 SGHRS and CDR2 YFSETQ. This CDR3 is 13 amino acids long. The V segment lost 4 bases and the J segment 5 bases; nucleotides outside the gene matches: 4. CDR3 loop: CASSQGQGNEQYF. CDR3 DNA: TGCGCCAGCAGCCAGGGACAGGGTAACGAGCAGTACTTC.

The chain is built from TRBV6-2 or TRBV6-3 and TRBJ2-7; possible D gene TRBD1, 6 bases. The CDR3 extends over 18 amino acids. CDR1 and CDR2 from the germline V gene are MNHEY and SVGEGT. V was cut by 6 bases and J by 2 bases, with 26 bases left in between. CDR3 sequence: CASSPSPYYRVGTYEQYF. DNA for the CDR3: TGTGCCAGCAGCCCCTCACCCTATTACAGGGTGGGGACCTACGAGCAGTACTTC.

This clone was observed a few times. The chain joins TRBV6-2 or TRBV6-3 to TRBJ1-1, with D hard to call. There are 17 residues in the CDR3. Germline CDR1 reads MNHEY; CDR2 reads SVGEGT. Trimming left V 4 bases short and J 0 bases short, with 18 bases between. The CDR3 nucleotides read TGTGCCAGCAGTTCCCCGAAGGGTATCCTGGTGAACACTGAAGCTTTCTTT. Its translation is CASSSPKGILVNTEAFF.

This CDR3 is CAGSQGSNSPLHF. The CDR3 region has the DNA TGTGCCGGATCACAGGGGTCTAATTCACCCCTCCACTTT. J is TRBJ1-6 and V is TRBV6-5; 7 bases fit TRBD1. V dropped 11 bases and J dropped 6; count of bases not matched to a gene: 7. CDR1 and CDR2 from the germline V gene are MNHEY and SVGAGI. The CDR3 consists of 13 residues.

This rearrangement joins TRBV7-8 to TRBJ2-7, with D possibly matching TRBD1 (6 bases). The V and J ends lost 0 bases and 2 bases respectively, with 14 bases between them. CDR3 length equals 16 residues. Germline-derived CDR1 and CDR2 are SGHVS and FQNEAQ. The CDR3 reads CASSLAGDIPTYEQYF. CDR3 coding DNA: TGTGCCAGCAGCTTAGCGGGGGACATACCTACCTACGAGCAGTACTTC.

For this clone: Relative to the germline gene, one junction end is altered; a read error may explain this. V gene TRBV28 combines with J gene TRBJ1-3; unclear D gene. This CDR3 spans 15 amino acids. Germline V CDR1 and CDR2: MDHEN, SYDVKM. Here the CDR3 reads CASGSQTGLGDTIYF. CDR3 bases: TGTGCCAGCGGAAGCCAAACCGGGCTTGGAGACACCATATATTTT. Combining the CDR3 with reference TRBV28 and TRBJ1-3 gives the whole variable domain DVKVTQSSRYLVKRTGEKVFLECVQDMDHENMFWYRQDPGLGLRLIYFSYDVKMKEKGDIPEGYSVSREKKERFSLILESASTNQTSMYLCASGSQTGLGDTIYFGEGSWLTVV.

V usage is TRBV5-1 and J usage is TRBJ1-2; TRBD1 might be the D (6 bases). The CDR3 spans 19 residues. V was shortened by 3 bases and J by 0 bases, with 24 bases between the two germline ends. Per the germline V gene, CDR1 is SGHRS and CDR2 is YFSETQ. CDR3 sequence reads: CASSSVNSYGQNANYGYTF. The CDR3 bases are TGCGCCAGCAGCTCCGTAAACTCATACGGACAGAACGCTAACTATGGCTACACCTTC.

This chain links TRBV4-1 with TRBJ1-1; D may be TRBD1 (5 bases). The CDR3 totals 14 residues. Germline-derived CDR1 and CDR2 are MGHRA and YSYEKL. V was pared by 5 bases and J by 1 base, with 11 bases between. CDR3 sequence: CASSFFRGNTEAFF. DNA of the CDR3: TGCGCCAGCAGCTTCTTTAGGGGGAACACTGAAGCTTTCTTT.

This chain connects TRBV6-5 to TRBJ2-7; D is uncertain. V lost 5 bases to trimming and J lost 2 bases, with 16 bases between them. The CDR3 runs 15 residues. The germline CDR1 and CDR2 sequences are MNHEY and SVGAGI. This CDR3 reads CASSRSLLSPYEQYF. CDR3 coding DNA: TGTGCCAGCAGTCGGTCGTTGCTGAGTCCCTACGAGCAGTACTTC.

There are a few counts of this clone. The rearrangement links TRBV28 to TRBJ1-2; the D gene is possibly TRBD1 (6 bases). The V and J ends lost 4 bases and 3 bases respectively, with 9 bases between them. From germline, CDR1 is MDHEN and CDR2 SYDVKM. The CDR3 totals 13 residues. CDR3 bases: TGTGCCAGCAGTTCACAGGGATACTATGGCTACACCTTC. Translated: CASSSQGYYGYTF.

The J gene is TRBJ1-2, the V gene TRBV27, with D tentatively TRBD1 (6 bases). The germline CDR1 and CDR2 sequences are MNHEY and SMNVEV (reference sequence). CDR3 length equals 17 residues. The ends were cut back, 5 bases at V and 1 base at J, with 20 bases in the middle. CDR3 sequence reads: CASSSGGHSGINYGYTF. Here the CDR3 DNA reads TGTGCCAGCAGTAGCGGGGGGCATTCGGGGATTAACTATGGCTACACCTTC.

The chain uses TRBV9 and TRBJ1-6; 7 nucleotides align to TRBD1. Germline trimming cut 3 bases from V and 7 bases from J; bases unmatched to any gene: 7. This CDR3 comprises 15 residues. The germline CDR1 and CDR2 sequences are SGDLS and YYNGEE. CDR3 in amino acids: CASSGEEGANSPLHF. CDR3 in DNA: TGTGCCAGCAGCGGGGAAGAGGGGGCCAATTCACCCCTCCACTTT.

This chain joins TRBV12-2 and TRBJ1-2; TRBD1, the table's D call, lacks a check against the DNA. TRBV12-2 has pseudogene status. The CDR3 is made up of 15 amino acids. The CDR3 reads CASRSSGTGEKGYTF. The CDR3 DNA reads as TGTGCAAGTCGCTCATCCGGGACAGGGGAGAAGGGCTACACCTTC.

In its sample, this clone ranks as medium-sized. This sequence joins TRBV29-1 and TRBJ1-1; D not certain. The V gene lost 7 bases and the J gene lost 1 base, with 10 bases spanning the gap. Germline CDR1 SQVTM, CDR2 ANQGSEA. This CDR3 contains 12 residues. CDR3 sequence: CSAIGRNTEAFF. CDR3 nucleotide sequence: TGCAGCGCTATAGGACGGAACACTGAAGCTTTCTTT.

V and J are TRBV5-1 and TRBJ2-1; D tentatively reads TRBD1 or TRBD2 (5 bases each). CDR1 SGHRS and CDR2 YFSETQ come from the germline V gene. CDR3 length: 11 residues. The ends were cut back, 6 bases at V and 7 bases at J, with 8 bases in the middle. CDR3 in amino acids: CASKGENEQFF. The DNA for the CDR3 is TGCGCCAGCAAAGGGGAGAATGAGCAGTTCTTC.

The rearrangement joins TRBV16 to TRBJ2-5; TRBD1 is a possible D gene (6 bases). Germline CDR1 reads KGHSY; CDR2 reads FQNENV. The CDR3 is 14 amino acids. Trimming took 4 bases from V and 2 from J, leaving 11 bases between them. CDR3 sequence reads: CASSLNRAQETQYF. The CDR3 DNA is TGTGCCAGCAGCCTCAACAGGGCACAAGAGACCCAGTACTTC.